This T cell receptor (beta chain) was sequenced in a study of blood T cell repertoires in COVID-19. On the study more broadly: The United States, Italy and Spain were the sources of the acute and convalescent COVID-19 samples. PBMCs, B-cell-depleted T cells, or T cells provided the cDNA or gDNA that made up the material.

In the source study's methods: Reference gene primer amplification in the assay estimated nucleated cell counts. TCRdb keeps only in-frame clones here, not all; method: immunoSEQ multiplex PCR. Clonal size and the V and J genes are those of that table, whereas D and trimming came from the DNA. The data hold 280,000 or so clones, with around 82% observed a single time. Germline V gene data show CDR1 as SGHKS and CDR2 as YYEKEE (reference sequence). The CDR3 is made up of 13 amino acids. V was pared by 5 bases and J by 2 bases, with 11 bases between. The sequenced sample was peripheral blood. The chain combines TRBV5-5 with TRBJ2-7; D not resolved. This TCR was sampled from a woman between 50 and 59 years old who had recovered from COVID-19. CDR3 sequence (DNA): TGTGCCAGCAGTTTCGGGTTGCCCTACGAGCAGTACTTC. It encodes CASSFGLPYEQYF.